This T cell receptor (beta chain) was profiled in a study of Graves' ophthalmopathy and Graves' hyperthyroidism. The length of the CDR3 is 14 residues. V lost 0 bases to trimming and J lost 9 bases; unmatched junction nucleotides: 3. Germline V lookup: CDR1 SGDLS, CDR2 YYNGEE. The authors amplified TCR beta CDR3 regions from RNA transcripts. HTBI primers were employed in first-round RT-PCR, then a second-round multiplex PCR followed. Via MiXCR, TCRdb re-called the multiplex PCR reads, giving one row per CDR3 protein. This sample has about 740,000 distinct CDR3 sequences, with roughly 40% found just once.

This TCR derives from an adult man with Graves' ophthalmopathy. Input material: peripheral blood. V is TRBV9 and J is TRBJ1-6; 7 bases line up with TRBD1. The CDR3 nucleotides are TGTGCCAGCAGCGTAGAACAGGGGACTTCACCCCTCCACTTT. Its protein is CASSVEQGTSPLHF.